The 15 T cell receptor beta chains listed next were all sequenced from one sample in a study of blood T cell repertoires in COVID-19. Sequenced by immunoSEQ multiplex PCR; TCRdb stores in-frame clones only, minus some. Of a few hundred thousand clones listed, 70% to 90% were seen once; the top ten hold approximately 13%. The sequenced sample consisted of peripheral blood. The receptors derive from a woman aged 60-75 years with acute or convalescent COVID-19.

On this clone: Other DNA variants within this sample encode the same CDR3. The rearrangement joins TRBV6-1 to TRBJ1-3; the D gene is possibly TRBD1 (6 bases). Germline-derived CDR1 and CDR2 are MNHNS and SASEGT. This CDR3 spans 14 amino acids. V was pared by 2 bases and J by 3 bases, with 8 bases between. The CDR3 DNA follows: TGTGCCAGCAGTGAAACAGGGCTTGGAAACACCATATATTTT. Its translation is CASSETGLGNTIYF.

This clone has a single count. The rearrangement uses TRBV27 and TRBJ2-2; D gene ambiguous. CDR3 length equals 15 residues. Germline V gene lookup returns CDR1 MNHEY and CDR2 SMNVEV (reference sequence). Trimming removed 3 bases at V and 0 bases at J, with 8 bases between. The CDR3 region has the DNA TGTGCCAGCAGTTTCAGAACTACGAACACCGGGGAGCTGTTTTTT. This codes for CASSFRTTNTGELFF.

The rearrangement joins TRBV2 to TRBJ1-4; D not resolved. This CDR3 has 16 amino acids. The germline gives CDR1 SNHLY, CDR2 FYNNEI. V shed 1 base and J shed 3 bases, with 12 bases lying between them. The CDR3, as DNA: TGTGCCAGCAGTGAAGGGGCCTGGCCCTCTAATGAAAAACTGTTTTTT. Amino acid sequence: CASSEGAWPSNEKLFF.

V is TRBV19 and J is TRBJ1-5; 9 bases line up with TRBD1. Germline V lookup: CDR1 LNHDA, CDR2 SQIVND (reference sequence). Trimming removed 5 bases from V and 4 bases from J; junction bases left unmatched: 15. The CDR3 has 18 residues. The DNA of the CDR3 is TGTGCCAGTAGTCGGGCGACAGGGGGACTCGGCGCGAATCAGCCCCAGCATTTT. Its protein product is CASSRATGGLGANQPQHF.

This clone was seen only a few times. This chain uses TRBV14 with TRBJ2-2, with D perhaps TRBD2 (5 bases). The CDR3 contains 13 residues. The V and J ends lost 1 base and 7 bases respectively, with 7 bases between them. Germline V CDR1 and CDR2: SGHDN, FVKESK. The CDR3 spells CASSQGSGGELFF. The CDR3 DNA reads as TGTGCCAGCAGCCAAGGAAGCGGCGGGGAGCTGTTTTTT.

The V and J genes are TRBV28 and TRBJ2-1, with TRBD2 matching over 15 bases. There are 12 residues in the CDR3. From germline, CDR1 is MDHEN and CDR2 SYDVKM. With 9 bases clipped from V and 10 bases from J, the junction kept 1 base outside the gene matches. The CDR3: CASGTSGREQFF. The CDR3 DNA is TGTGCCAGTGGGACTAGCGGGAGGGAGCAGTTCTTC.

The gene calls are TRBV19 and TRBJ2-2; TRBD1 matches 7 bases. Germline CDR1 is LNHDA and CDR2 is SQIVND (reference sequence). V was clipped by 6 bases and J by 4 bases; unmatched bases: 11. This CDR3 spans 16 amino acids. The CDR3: CASRSGQGVSTGELFF. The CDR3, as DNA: TGTGCCAGTAGATCGGGTCAGGGGGTGAGCACCGGGGAGCTGTTTTTT.

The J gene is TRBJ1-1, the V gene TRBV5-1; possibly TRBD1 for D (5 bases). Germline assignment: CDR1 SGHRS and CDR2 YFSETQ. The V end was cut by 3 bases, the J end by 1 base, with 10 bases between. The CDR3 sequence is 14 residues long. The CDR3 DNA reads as TGCGCCAGCAGCTGGACATGGGCGAACACTGAAGCTTTCTTT. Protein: CASSWTWANTEAFF.

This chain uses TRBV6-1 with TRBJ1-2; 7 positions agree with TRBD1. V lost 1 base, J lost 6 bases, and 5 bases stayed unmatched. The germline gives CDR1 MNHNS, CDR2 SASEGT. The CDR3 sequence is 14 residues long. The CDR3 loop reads CASSEVGRGDGYTF. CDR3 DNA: TGTGCCAGCAGTGAAGTGGGCAGGGGGGATGGCTACACCTTC.

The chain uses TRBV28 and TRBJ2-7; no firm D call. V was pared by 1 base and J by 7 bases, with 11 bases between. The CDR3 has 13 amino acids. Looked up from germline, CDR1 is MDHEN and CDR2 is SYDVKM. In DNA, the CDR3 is TGTGCCAGCAGTTTATTAGGTCCTAGGGAGCAGTACTTC. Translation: CASSLLGPREQYF.

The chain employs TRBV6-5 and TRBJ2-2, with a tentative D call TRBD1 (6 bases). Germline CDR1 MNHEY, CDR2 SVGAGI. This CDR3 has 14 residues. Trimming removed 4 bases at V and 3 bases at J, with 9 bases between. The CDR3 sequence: CASSLQGYTGELFF. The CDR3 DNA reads TGTGCCAGCAGTTTACAGGGATACACCGGGGAGCTGTTTTTT.

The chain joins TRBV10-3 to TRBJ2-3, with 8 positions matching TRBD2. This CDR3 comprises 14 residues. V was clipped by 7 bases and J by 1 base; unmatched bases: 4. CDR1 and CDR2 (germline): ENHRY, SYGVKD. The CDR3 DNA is TGTGCCATCATGGCGGGAGGTCGCACAGATACGCAGTATTTT. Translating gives CAIMAGGRTDTQYF.

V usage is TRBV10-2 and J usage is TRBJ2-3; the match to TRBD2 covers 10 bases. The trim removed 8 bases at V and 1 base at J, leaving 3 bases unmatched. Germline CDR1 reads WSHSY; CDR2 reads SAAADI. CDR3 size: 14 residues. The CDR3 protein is CASGLAARTDTQYF. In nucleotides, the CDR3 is TGCGCCAGCGGACTAGCGGCTCGCACAGATACGCAGTATTTT.

CDR3 loop: CASRPGGSYEQYF. In nucleotides, the CDR3 is TGTGCCAGCAGGCCAGGGGGCTCCTACGAGCAGTACTTC. This chain links TRBV28 with TRBJ2-7; TRBD1 matches 7 bases. This CDR3 has 13 amino acids. Trimming at V came to 6 bases and at J to 0 bases, leaving 2 bases not matched to a gene. In germline, CDR1 is MDHEN, CDR2 SYDVKM.

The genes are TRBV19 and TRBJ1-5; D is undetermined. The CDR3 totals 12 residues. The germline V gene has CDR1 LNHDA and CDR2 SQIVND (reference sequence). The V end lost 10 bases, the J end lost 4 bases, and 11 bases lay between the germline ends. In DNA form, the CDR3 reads TGTGCCACATCGGGTGGAAATCAGCCCCAGCATTTT. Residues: CATSGGNQPQHF.